One and the same sample provided the 26 T cell receptor beta chains below, sequenced in a study of OX40 agonist ivuxolimab in advanced cancers. Clones were read by immunoSEQ multiplex PCR, and TCRdb kept only the in-frame ones, dropping some. The sample lists roughly 63,000 clones, roughly 87% occurring once. Sequencing was performed on CD4+ or CD8+ T cells sorted from blood, taken in a trial of the OX40 agonist ivuxolimab. The receptors come from an adult with an advanced solid tumor such as melanoma, head and neck, liver or kidney cancer.

The chain is built from TRBV5-1 and TRBJ2-2, with 10 positions matching TRBD2. Germline lookup yields CDR1 SGHRS and CDR2 YFSETQ. The CDR3 has 16 residues. V lost 3 bases, J lost 6 bases, and 8 bases stayed unmatched. The CDR3: CASSSQASGGSGELFF. DNA for the CDR3: TGCGCCAGCAGCTCCCAAGCTAGCGGGGGATCCGGGGAGCTGTTTTTT.

The chain links TRBV7-2 to TRBJ2-1; D might be TRBD1 (6 bases). Germline loops: CDR1 SGHTA, CDR2 FQGNSA. The CDR3 consists of 14 residues. The V gene lost 6 bases and the J gene lost 0 bases, with 9 bases spanning the gap. CDR3 region: CASRRGGSYNEQFF. The CDR3, as DNA: TGTGCCAGCAGGCGAGGGGGCTCCTACAATGAGCAGTTCTTC.

The chain employs TRBV2 and TRBJ1-1; tentative D call: TRBD1 (6 bases). Germline V gives CDR1 SNHLY, CDR2 FYNNEI. V lost 5 bases to trimming and J lost 7 bases, with 11 bases between them. CDR3 length equals 12 residues. Here the CDR3 DNA reads TGTGCCAGCAGTCAAACAGGGATTGAAGCTTTCTTT. Protein: CASSQTGIEAFF.

The chain has TRBV27 and TRBJ1-3, with D uncertain. This CDR3 spans 16 amino acids. CDR1 is MNHEY and CDR2 is SMNVEV in the germline V gene (reference sequence). Deletions cut 2 bases from V and 0 bases from J, with 11 bases between. CDR3 sequence reads: CASSLKGRISGNTIYF. The CDR3 DNA is TGTGCCAGCAGTTTAAAAGGCCGAATCTCTGGAAACACCATATATTTT.

The V and J genes are TRBV7-2 and TRBJ1-5, with D possibly matching TRBD1 (5 bases). CDR3 length: 17 amino acids. V dropped 0 bases and J dropped 0 bases, with 12 bases sitting between them. Per germline, CDR1 SGHTA and CDR2 FQGNSA. CDR3 DNA: TGTGCCAGCAGCTTAGCCGGGGGAGGAGGTAGCAATCAGCCCCAGCATTTT. It translates to CASSLAGGGGSNQPQHF.

The chain is built from TRBV18 and TRBJ2-2; TRBD2 is a possible D gene (6 bases). This CDR3 comprises 14 residues. Germline values: CDR1 KGHSH, CDR2 LQKENI. Trimming pared 3 bases from V and 10 bases from J, leaving 15 bases between. The CDR3 here is CASSPQGGLKELFF. CDR3 sequence (DNA): TGTGCCAGCTCACCCCAGGGAGGCTTAAAGGAGCTGTTTTTT.

The chain recombines TRBV15 with TRBJ1-6; the D gene is possibly TRBD1 (5 bases). Germline CDR1 and CDR2: LNHNV and YYDKDF (reference sequence). Trimming removed 3 bases at V and 7 bases at J, with 13 bases between. The length of the CDR3 is 15 residues. Here the CDR3 reads CATSRGLTENSPLHF. Here the CDR3 DNA reads TGTGCCACCAGCAGGGGCTTGACAGAGAATTCACCCCTCCACTTT. The full variable domain, its missing parts supplied by reference TRBV15 and TRBJ1-6, is DAMVIQNPRYQVTQFGKPVTLSCSQTLNHNVMYWYQQKSSQAPKLLFHYYDKDFNNEADTPDNFQSRRPNTSFCFLDIRSPGLGDTAMYLCATSRGLTENSPLHFGNGTRLTVT.

This chain links TRBV28 with TRBJ1-1; D possibly corresponds to TRBD1 (5 bases). The CDR3 has 16 amino acids. V gave up 4 bases and J gave up 4 bases, with 19 bases separating them. In germline, CDR1 is MDHEN, CDR2 SYDVKM. CDR3 in DNA: TGTGCCAGCAGTTACCGGAGGGGTCTTCAGGGCACTGAAGCTTTCTTT. It codes for CASSYRRGLQGTEAFF.

This CDR3 is CASSFNGANVLTF. The CDR3 nucleotides read TGTGCCAGTAGTTTTAACGGGGCCAACGTCCTGACTTTC. V and J are TRBV19 and TRBJ2-6; D not certain. The V end lost 5 bases, the J end lost 4 bases, and 6 bases lay between the germline ends. CDR1 is LNHDA, CDR2 SQIVND, per germline (reference sequence). The CDR3 sequence is 13 residues long.

This clone was recorded once. The chain links TRBV4-1 to TRBJ1-5; D is ambiguous. Germline CDR1 and CDR2: MGHRA and YSYEKL. Trimming cost V 1 base and J 1 base, with 5 bases left between them. This CDR3 region has 14 residues. CDR3 DNA: TGCGCCAGCAGCCAAGCCAGCAGCAATCAGCCCCAGCATTTT. This codes for CASSQASSNQPQHF.

The V and J genes are TRBV30 and TRBJ1-1; no firm D call. The V end was cut by 4 bases, the J end by 0 bases, with 15 bases between. Looked up from germline, CDR1 is GTSNPN and CDR2 is SVGIG (reference sequence). The CDR3 covers 15 residues. CDR3 sequence: CAWIRAGDMNTEAFF. CDR3 in DNA: TGTGCCTGGATCCGGGCCGGCGACATGAACACTGAAGCTTTCTTT.

The rearrangement uses TRBV30 and TRBJ2-3; possibly TRBD2 for D (6 bases). Trimming removed 3 bases from V and 6 bases from J, with 10 bases in between. This CDR3 spans 12 amino acids. The germline gives CDR1 GTSNPN, CDR2 SVGIG (reference sequence). CDR3: CAWSGRGDTQYF. The DNA of the CDR3 is TGTGCCTGGAGCGGACGGGGGGATACGCAGTATTTT.

The chain recombines TRBV2 with TRBJ1-4; D gene uncertain. Trimming shortened V by 11 bases and J by 7 bases, and 14 bases separated the two germline ends. Germline CDR1 and CDR2: SNHLY and FYNNEI. The CDR3 runs 12 residues. The CDR3 nucleotides are TGTGCCCTACTAGGTGCGGGTGAAAAACTGTTTTTT. It specifies CALLGAGEKLFF.

The chain joins TRBV6-5 to TRBJ1-1, with no clear D. This CDR3 spans 13 amino acids. CDR1 is MNHEY, CDR2 SVGAGI, per germline. Between the trimmed V and J ends, which lost 7 bases and 0 bases, there was a span of 9 bases. CDR3 region: CASTRVMNTEAFF. The CDR3 DNA reads as TGTGCCAGCACGAGGGTGATGAACACTGAAGCTTTCTTT.

This clone was detected a few times. Other nucleotide sequences in the sample specify the same CDR3. This chain links TRBV11-2 with TRBJ2-1; D is uncertain. CDR3 length: 14 amino acids. CDR1 is SGHAT and CDR2 is FQNNGV in the germline V gene. Trimming took off 4 bases at V and 9 bases at J, with 16 bases between the two ends. The DNA of the CDR3 is TGTGCCAGCAGCTCCCTGAAGGATGGGGTTGAGCAGTTCTTC. It is translated as CASSSLKDGVEQFF.

This clone appeared a few times. This chain links TRBV7-3 with TRBJ2-1; the match to TRBD2 covers 14 bases. Germline CDR1 reads SGHTA; CDR2 reads FQGTGA. The length of the CDR3 is 15 residues. The V gene end was trimmed by 5 bases and the J gene end by 7 bases; junction bases not matched to a gene: 4. The CDR3 loop is CASSRTSGGLNEQFF. CDR3 sequence (DNA): TGTGCCAGCAGCCGGACTAGCGGGGGGCTTAATGAGCAGTTCTTC.

This CDR3 reads CASRYKGTYGYTF. The CDR3 DNA reads TGTGCAAGTCGCTACAAGGGAACCTATGGCTACACCTTC. The rearrangement joins TRBV12-2 to TRBJ1-2. TRBV12-2 is flagged as a pseudogene. The CDR3 is 13 amino acids.

This clone turned up a few times. The chain employs TRBV7-3 and TRBJ2-1; 13 bases match TRBD2. J gave up 7 bases and V 4 bases, and 4 bases lay outside the gene matches. In germline, CDR1 is SGHTA, CDR2 FQGTGA. This CDR3 has 15 amino acids. CDR3 amino acids: CASSSLAGGKNEQFF. CDR3 DNA sequence: TGTGCCAGCAGCTCACTAGCGGGGGGGAAGAATGAGCAGTTCTTC.

The CDR3 region is CASSVDTGLSGNTIYF. The CDR3 DNA reads TGTGCCAGCAGCGTAGATACAGGGCTATCTGGAAACACCATATATTTT. V and J are TRBV9 and TRBJ1-3, with a tentative D call TRBD1 (6 bases). The germline CDR1 and CDR2 sequences are SGDLS and YYNGEE. The V end lost 0 bases, the J end lost 1 base, and 11 bases lay between the germline ends. This CDR3 spans 16 amino acids.

Many counts were recorded for this clone. The chain joins TRBV7-2 to TRBJ1-2, with TRBD1 matching over 12 bases. CDR1 SGHTA and CDR2 FQGNSA come from the germline V gene. CDR3 length: 14 amino acids. Trimming took 5 bases from V and 8 from J; bases not matched to a gene: 6. CDR3 sequence (DNA): TGTGCCAGCAGCCCAGGGGACAGGGGGCGCGGCTACACCTTC. Translation: CASSPGDRGRGYTF. Full variable domain (missing parts from reference TRBV7-2 and TRBJ1-2): GAGVSQSPSNKVTEKGKDVELRCDPISGHTALYWYRQSLGQGLEFLIYFQGNSAPDKSGLPSDRFSAERTGGSVSTLTIQRTQQEDSAVYLCASSPGDRGRGYTFGSGTRLTVV.

The genes are TRBV7-8 and TRBJ2-5; a weak D match, TRBD1 (5 bases). The CDR3 consists of 13 residues. Looked up from germline, CDR1 is SGHVS and CDR2 is FQNEAQ. V was cut by 5 bases and J by 2 bases, with 9 bases left in between. DNA for the CDR3: TGTGCCAGCAGCAGAGACAGTCAAGAGACCCAGTACTTC. It specifies CASSRDSQETQYF.

This clone was picked up a small number of times. CDR3 in DNA: TGTGCCTGGAGTGTACAGGGGGCTGGGAACACTGAAGCTTTCTTT. Amino acids: CAWSVQGAGNTEAFF. This chain joins TRBV30 and TRBJ1-1; 9 bases match TRBD1. Trimming removed 0 bases from V and 1 base from J; junction bases left unmatched: 3. The CDR3 consists of 15 residues. Looked up from germline, CDR1 is GTSNPN and CDR2 is SVGIG (reference sequence).

The CDR3 DNA reads as TGTGCCAGCTCACCGTCACAGGATCAGGATCAGCCCCAGCATTTT. Protein: CASSPSQDQDQPQHF. The chain joins TRBV18 to TRBJ1-5, with D possibly being TRBD1 (5 bases). Germline V gene sequence: CDR1 KGHSH, CDR2 LQKENI. Trimming removed 3 bases from V and 5 bases from J, with 14 bases in between. CDR3 size: 15 residues.

The chain combines TRBV11-3 with TRBJ1-1, with D hard to call. Germline V gene lookup returns CDR1 SGHNT and CDR2 YENEEA. V lost 3 bases to trimming and J lost 0 bases, with 11 bases between them. This CDR3 contains 15 residues. DNA of the CDR3: TGTGCCAGCAGCTTGCGGCTCAATATGAACACTGAAGCTTTCTTT. This encodes CASSLRLNMNTEAFF.

The V and J genes are TRBV10-3 and TRBJ2-2; the D gene is possibly TRBD1 (7 bases). This CDR3 comprises 13 residues. CDR1 is ENHRY and CDR2 is SYGVKD in the germline V gene. Trimming took off 4 bases at V and 5 bases at J, with 8 bases between the two ends. The CDR3 region has the DNA TGTGCCATCAGTGCAGGGGGGACCGGGGAGCTGTTTTTT. This sequence encodes CAISAGGTGELFF.

This chain links TRBV6-5 with TRBJ2-4, with D possibly being TRBD1 (5 bases). Germline loops: CDR1 MNHEY, CDR2 SVGAGI. The CDR3 loop spans 13 amino acids. Trimming removed 8 bases from V and 0 bases from J, with 8 bases in between. The CDR3 DNA reads TGTGCCAGCGCCCAGGGAGCCAAAAACATTCAGTACTTC. Translated: CASAQGAKNIQYF.